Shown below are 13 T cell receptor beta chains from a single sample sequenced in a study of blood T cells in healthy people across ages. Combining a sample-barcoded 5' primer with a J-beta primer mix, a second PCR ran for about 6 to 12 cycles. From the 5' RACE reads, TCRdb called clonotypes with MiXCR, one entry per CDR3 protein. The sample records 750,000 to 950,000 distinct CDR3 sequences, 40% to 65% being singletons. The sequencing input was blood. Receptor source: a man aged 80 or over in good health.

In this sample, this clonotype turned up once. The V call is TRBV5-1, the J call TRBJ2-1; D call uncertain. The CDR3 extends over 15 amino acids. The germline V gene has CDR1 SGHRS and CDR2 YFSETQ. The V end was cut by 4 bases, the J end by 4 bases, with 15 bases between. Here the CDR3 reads CASSILDLGYNEQFF. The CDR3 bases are TGCGCCAGCAGCATACTCGACCTGGGGTACAATGAGCAGTTCTTC.

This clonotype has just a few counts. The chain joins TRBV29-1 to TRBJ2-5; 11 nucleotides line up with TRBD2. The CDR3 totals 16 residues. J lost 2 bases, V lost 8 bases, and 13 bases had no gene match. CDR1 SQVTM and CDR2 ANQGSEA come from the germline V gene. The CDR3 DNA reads TGCAGCTCCTCCGGGACTAGCGGTCGAATTCAAGAGACCCAGTACTTC. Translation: CSSSGTSGRIQETQYF.

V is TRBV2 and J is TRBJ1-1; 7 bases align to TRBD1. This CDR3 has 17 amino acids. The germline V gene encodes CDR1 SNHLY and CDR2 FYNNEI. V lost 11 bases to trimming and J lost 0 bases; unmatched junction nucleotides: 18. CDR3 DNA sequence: TGTGCCGGCCAGGGTAAGACAGGGACCGTCATGAACACTGAAGCTTTCTTT. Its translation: CAGQGKTGTVMNTEAFF.

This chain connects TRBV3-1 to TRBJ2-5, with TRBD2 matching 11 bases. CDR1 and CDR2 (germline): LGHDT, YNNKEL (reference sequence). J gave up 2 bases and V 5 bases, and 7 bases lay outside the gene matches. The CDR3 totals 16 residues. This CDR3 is CASSSRLAGRQETQYF. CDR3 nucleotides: TGTGCCAGCAGCTCTCGACTAGCGGGAAGACAAGAGACCCAGTACTTC.

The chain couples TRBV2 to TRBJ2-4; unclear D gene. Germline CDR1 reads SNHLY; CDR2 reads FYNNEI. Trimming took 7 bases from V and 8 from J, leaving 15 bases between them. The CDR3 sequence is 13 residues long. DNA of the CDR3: TGTGCCAGCATGGAACGCCTGATAGACATTCAGTACTTC. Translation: CASMERLIDIQYF.

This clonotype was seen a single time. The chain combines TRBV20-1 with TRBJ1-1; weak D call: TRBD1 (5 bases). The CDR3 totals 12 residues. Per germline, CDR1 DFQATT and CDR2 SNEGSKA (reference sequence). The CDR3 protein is CSVFPWGTEAFF. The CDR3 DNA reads TGCAGCGTATTCCCATGGGGGACTGAAGCTTTCTTT.

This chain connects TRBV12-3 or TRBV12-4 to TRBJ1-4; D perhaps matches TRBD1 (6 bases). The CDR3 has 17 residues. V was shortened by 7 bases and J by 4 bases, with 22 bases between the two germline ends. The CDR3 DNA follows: TGTGCCAGCACCCGCATGCGGAGGGACATTCGTAATGAAAAACTGTTTTTT. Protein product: CASTRMRRDIRNEKLFF.

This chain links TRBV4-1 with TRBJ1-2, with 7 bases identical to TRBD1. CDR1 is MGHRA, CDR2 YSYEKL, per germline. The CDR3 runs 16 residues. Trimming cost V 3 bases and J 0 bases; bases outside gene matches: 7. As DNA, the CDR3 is TGCGCCAGCAGCCAGGCATACAGGGGCCCTAACTATGGCTACACCTTC. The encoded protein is CASSQAYRGPNYGYTF.

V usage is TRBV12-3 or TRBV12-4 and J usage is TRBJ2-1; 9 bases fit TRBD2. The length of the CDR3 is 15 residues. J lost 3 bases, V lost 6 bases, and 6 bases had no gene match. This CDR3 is CASRVAGVGYNEQFF. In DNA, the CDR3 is TGTGCCAGCAGAGTAGCGGGAGTGGGCTACAATGAGCAGTTCTTC.

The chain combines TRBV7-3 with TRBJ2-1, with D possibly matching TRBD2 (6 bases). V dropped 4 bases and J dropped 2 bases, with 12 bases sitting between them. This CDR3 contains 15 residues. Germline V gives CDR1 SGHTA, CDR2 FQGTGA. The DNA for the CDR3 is TGTGCCAGCAGCTCCCCTAGCGAACCCTACAATGAGCAGTTCTTC. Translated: CASSSPSEPYNEQFF.

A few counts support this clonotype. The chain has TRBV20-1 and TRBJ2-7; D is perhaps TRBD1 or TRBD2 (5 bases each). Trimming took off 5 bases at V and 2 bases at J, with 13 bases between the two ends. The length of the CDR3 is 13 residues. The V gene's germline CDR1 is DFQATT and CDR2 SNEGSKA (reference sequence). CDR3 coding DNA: TGCAGTGCTTCCCGGGACGCGACCTACGAGCAGTACTTC. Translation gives CSASRDATYEQYF.

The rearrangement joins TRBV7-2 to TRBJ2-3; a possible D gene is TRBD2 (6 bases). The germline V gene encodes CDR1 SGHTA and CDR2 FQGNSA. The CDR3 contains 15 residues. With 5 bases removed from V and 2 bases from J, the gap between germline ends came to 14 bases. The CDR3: CASSRQRRVTDTQYF. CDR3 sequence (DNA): TGTGCCAGCAGCCGTCAACGGAGGGTCACAGATACGCAGTATTTT. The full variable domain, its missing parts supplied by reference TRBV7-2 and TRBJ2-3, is GAGVSQSPSNKVTEKGKDVELRCDPISGHTALYWYRQSLGQGLEFLIYFQGNSAPDKSGLPSDRFSAERTGGSVSTLTIQRTQQEDSAVYLCASSRQRRVTDTQYFGPGTRLTVL.

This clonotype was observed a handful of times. The CDR3 sequence: CASSNWDRVSGANVLTF. The DNA of the CDR3 is TGTGCCAGCAGCAACTGGGATCGTGTCTCTGGGGCCAACGTCCTGACTTTC. The chain couples TRBV21-1 to TRBJ2-6. TRBV21-1 is a documented pseudogene. The CDR3 contains 17 residues.